This TCR beta chain was recovered during a study of shared clonotypes between healthy human individuals. Study as a whole: Three plates each covered CD4 naive and memory; CD8 naive two, CD8 memory one.

Germline values: CDR1 MDHEN, CDR2 SYDVKM. The CDR3 loop spans 15 amino acids. The germline V and J ends were trimmed by 1 base and 8 bases, with 14 bases remaining between them. In this sample, this clone turned up once. Deep level was the assay's run setting. This table comes from immunoSEQ multiplex PCR, and its TCRdb copy is limited to in-frame clones, with some not included. The data show some 1.1 million clones, 60% to 80% seen once. This clonotype originated in a man in his late teens or twenties in good health. Some clones in this sample may be carry-over from other donors' samples. The sequenced sample was memory CD4+ T cells from PBMCs. This sample's subset: CD45RA-negative fraction. V is TRBV28 and J is TRBJ1-4; D unclear. The CDR3 sequence is CASSLSQGSREKLFF. The CDR3 DNA sequence: TGTGCCAGCAGTTTATCCCAAGGGAGTCGCGAAAAACTGTTTTTT.